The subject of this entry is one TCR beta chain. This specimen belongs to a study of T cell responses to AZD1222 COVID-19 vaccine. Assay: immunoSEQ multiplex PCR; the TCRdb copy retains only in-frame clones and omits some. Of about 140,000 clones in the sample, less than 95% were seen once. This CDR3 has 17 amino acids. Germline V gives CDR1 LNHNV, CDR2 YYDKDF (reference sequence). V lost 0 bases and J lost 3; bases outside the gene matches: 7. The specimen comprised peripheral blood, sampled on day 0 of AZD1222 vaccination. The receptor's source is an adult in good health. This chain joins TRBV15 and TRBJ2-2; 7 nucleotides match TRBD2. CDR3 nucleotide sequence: TGTGCCACCAGCAGAGATCAAGCGGGGACGGACACCGGGGAGCTGTTTTTT. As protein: CATSRDQAGTDTGELFF.